This TCR beta chain was found in a study of blood T cell repertoires in COVID-19. Study-level information: The samples span acute and convalescent COVID-19 from the United States, Italy and Spain.

CDR3 size: 14 residues. V lost 5 bases, J lost 0 bases, and 3 bases stayed unmatched. CDR1 is SQVTM and CDR2 is ANQGSEA in the germline V gene. Clones were sequenced by immunoSEQ multiplex PCR, and TCRdb holds only the in-frame ones, with some missing. The sample yields about 120,000 clones, roughly 80% seen once. The chain carries TRBV29-1 and TRBJ1-5; 8 nucleotides align to TRBD1. The source is a man aged 70-80 years with acute or convalescent COVID-19. The material sequenced was peripheral blood. The CDR3, as DNA: TGCAGCGTTTCACAGGGGGATAGCAATCAGCCCCAGCATTTT. Translation: CSVSQGDSNQPQHF.